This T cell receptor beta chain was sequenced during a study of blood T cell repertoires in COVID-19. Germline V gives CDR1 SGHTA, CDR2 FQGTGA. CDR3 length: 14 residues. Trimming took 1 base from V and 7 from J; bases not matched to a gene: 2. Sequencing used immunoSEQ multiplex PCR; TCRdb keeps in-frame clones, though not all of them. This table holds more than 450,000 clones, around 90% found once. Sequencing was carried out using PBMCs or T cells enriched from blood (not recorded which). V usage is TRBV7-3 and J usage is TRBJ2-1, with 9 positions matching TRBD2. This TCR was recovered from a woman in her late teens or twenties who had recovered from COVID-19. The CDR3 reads CASSLNLAGNEQFF. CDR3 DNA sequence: TGTGCCAGCAGCTTAAACCTAGCGGGGAATGAGCAGTTCTTC.